Sequencing of this T cell receptor beta chain was carried out in a study of T cells in Graves' hyperthyroidism and ophthalmopathy. Those patients with uncontrolled infection, other autoimmune disease, pregnancy or lactation were excluded. PBMCs stemmed from around 10 ml fresh peripheral blood. V was pared by 0 bases and J by 1 base, with 10 bases between. Per germline, CDR1 SGHNT and CDR2 YYREEE (reference sequence). The CDR3 is 15 amino acids. What was amplified from RNA transcripts were TCR beta CDR3 regions. During a first-round RT-PCR of the TCR CDR3, the HTBI primer set was used. In TCRdb, the multiplex PCR reads were re-called with MiXCR into one record per CDR3 protein. The sample contains 210,000 or so distinct CDR3 sequences, about 15% of which appear only once.

The receptor was isolated from a man aged 50 or older with Graves' hyperthyroidism. Sequences were obtained from blood. The rearrangement joins TRBV5-4 to TRBJ1-1, with TRBD1 as a possible D gene (6 bases). The CDR3 nucleotides read TGTGCCAGCAGCTTGGATTACAGGGCGAACACTGAAGCTTTCTTT. Protein: CASSLDYRANTEAFF.